The 23 T cell receptor beta chains listed next were all sequenced from one sample in a study of response to subunit inactivated influenza vaccine. TCRdb redid the calling of the RT-PCR reads with MiXCR, one entry per CDR3 protein. The table records hundreds of thousands of distinct CDR3 sequences, 10% to 15% of them present only once. Sequencing was performed on PBMCs from blood, taken 40 to 50 days after vaccination. These receptors came from a man aged 45-60 years who received an inactivated influenza vaccine.

This clonotype was recorded a few times. In DNA, the CDR3 is TGTGCCAGCAGTTACAGGCCGGACTGGGACTATGGCTACACCTTC. Translated: CASSYRPDWDYGYTF. The rearrangement uses TRBV6-5 and TRBJ1-2; D is ambiguous. V lost 2 bases, J lost 3 bases, and 13 bases lay in between. Germline V gene sequence: CDR1 MNHEY, CDR2 SVGAGI. This CDR3 spans 15 amino acids.

This clonotype was seen many times. The chain recombines TRBV5-5 with TRBJ1-1; a possible D gene is TRBD1 (6 bases). V was pared by 0 bases and J by 6 bases, with 15 bases between. This CDR3 comprises 15 residues. Germline values: CDR1 SGHKS, CDR2 YYEKEE (reference sequence). The CDR3 nucleotides read TGTGCCAGCAGCTTGGTTGGGGGGGCGCGGTCTGAAGCTTTCTTT. It is translated as CASSLVGGARSEAFF. Complete variable domain (other parts from reference TRBV5-5 and TRBJ1-1): DAGVTQSPTHLIKTRGQQVTLRCSPISGHKSVSWYQQVLGQGPQFIFQYYEKEERGRGNFPDRFSARQFPNYSSELNVNALLLGDSALYLCASSLVGGARSEAFFGQGTRLTVV.

This rearrangement joins TRBV9 to TRBJ2-3; D remains unclear. Germline V gene sequence: CDR1 SGDLS, CDR2 YYNGEE. V lost 0 bases, J lost 1 base, and 3 bases lay in between. The CDR3 runs to 13 residues. CDR3 bases: TGTGCCAGCAGCGTAGCTGGCACAGATACGCAGTATTTT. As protein: CASSVAGTDTQYF.

This clonotype has a handful of counts. This rearrangement joins TRBV6-1 to TRBJ2-5; possibly TRBD1 or TRBD2 for D (5 bases each). The CDR3 has 14 residues. From germline, CDR1 is MNHNS and CDR2 SASEGT. V gave up 1 base and J gave up 4 bases, with 10 bases separating them. CDR3 residues: CASSEVGGGETQYF. The CDR3 DNA reads as TGTGCCAGCAGTGAAGTTGGGGGTGGAGAGACCCAGTACTTC.

This clonotype was seen many times. The rearrangement links TRBV5-1 to TRBJ1-1; tentatively, D is TRBD1 (6 bases). V was trimmed by 3 bases and J by 1 base, leaving 16 bases between them. In germline, CDR1 is SGHRS, CDR2 YFSETQ. This CDR3 comprises 16 residues. As DNA, the CDR3 is TGCGCCAGCAGCTCATGGCCCCAGGGACAGAACACTGAAGCTTTCTTT. Protein: CASSSWPQGQNTEAFF. Full variable domain (missing parts from reference TRBV5-1 and TRBJ1-1): KAGVTQTPRYLIKTRGQQVTLSCSPISGHRSVSWYQQTPGQGLQFLFEYFSETQRNKGNFPGRFSGRQFSNSRSEMNVSTLELGDSALYLCASSSWPQGQNTEAFFGQGTRLTVV.

The rearrangement uses TRBV10-3 and TRBJ1-1; a weak D match, TRBD1 (6 bases). Germline CDR1 and CDR2: ENHRY and SYGVKD. Between the trimmed V and J ends, which lost 2 bases and 5 bases, there was a span of 15 bases. The CDR3 runs 15 residues. CDR3 loop: CAISEVTGRGTEAFF. CDR3 coding DNA: TGTGCCATCAGTGAGGTCACAGGGCGGGGAACTGAAGCTTTCTTT.

The chain uses TRBV20-1 and TRBJ2-3, with 9 bases identical to TRBD2. With 3 bases clipped from V and 4 bases from J, the junction kept 8 bases outside the gene matches. This CDR3 comprises 15 residues. The V gene's germline CDR1 is DFQATT and CDR2 SNEGSKA (reference sequence). In DNA form, the CDR3 reads TGCAGTGCTAGCGATAATGGCGGGGGGGCAGATACGCAGTATTTT. Its translation: CSASDNGGGADTQYF.

The chain has TRBV10-3 and TRBJ1-5; D is perhaps TRBD1 (5 bases). The CDR3 is 12 amino acids. Germline values: CDR1 ENHRY, CDR2 SYGVKD. With 8 bases removed from V and 6 bases from J, the gap between germline ends came to 11 bases. The DNA for the CDR3 is TGTGCCATCGGGGAGGGGCTTCAGCCCCAGCATTTT. Amino acids: CAIGEGLQPQHF.

The chain recombines TRBV3-1 with TRBJ1-1, with D unresolved. Per germline, CDR1 LGHDT and CDR2 YNNKEL (reference sequence). Trimming stripped 1 base from V and 6 bases from J, with 12 bases between. CDR3 length equals 14 residues. DNA for the CDR3: TGTGCCAGCAGCCAAGGAGGGCGGTTTTCTGAAGCTTTCTTT. Translated: CASSQGGRFSEAFF.

J is TRBJ1-2 and V is TRBV9; 9 positions match TRBD1. The ends lost 3 bases at V and 1 base at J; junction bases unmatched: 4. This CDR3 contains 15 residues. Per the germline V gene, CDR1 is SGDLS and CDR2 is YYNGEE. The CDR3 loop is CASSEQGAGNYGYTF. In DNA, the CDR3 is TGTGCCAGCAGCGAACAGGGGGCGGGTAACTATGGCTACACCTTC.

This clonotype showed up just a few times. The rearrangement joins TRBV6-5 to TRBJ2-7; D may be TRBD1 or TRBD2 (5 bases each). Trimming left V 5 bases short and J 2 bases short, with 10 bases between. Per the germline V gene, CDR1 is MNHEY and CDR2 is SVGAGI. This CDR3 spans 13 amino acids. In DNA form, the CDR3 reads TGTGCCAGCAGTCACGGGGCTGCCTACGAGCAGTACTTC. It translates to CASSHGAAYEQYF.

This clonotype has a count of ten or more. The chain employs TRBV5-5 and TRBJ2-1; the D is unclear. Germline CDR1 SGHKS, CDR2 YYEKEE (reference sequence). Trimming stripped 0 bases from V and 6 bases from J, with 7 bases between. The CDR3 consists of 13 residues. The CDR3 loop is CASSLVGFNEQFF. The DNA of the CDR3 is TGTGCCAGCAGCTTGGTTGGATTCAATGAGCAGTTCTTC.

The V gene is TRBV9, the J gene TRBJ1-6; TRBD1 might be the D (6 bases). The CDR3 runs 16 residues. V was clipped by 0 bases and J by 9 bases, with 16 bases between them. The germline V gene encodes CDR1 SGDLS and CDR2 YYNGEE. The CDR3 sequence: CASSVGPAGVLSPLHF. Here the CDR3 DNA reads TGTGCCAGCAGCGTAGGTCCCGCAGGGGTTCTTTCACCCCTCCACTTT. Full variable domain (outside the CDR3, taken from reference TRBV9 and TRBJ1-6): DSGVTQTPKHLITATGQRVTLRCSPRSGDLSVYWYQQSLDQGLQFLIQYYNGEERAKGNILERFSAQQFPDLHSELNLSSLELGDSALYFCASSVGPAGVLSPLHFGNGTRLTVT.

In this sample, this clonotype turned up a few times. This chain joins TRBV11-2 and TRBJ2-1; 8 bases fit TRBD1. The CDR3 is made up of 15 amino acids. CDR1 and CDR2 from the germline V gene are SGHAT and FQNNGV. V shed 5 bases, J shed 7 bases, and the junction held 10 bases outside the gene matches. CDR3 sequence: CASSPRRTGLNEQFF. CDR3 nucleotides: TGTGCCAGCAGCCCGCGGAGGACAGGGTTAAATGAGCAGTTCTTC. The entire variable domain, with the rest obtained from reference TRBV11-2 and TRBJ2-1, is as follows: EAGVAQSPRYKIIEKRQSVAFWCNPISGHATLYWYQQILGQGPKLLIQFQNNGVVDDSQLPKDRFSAERLKGVDSTLKIQPAKLEDSAVYLCASSPRRTGLNEQFFGPGTRLTVL.

CDR3 sequence: CASSYSGQSPYGYTF. CDR3 in DNA: TGTGCCAGCAGTTACTCAGGACAGTCGCCCTATGGCTACACCTTC. The chain joins TRBV6-5 to TRBJ1-2; D might be TRBD1 (6 bases). CDR1 MNHEY and CDR2 SVGAGI come from the germline V gene. This CDR3 contains 15 residues. V was clipped by 0 bases and J by 4 bases, with 12 bases between them.

The V gene is TRBV27, the J gene TRBJ2-5, with D perhaps matching TRBD1 (7 bases). V gave up 2 bases and J gave up 5 bases, with 15 bases separating them. The CDR3 totals 15 residues. Germline CDR1 reads MNHEY; CDR2 reads SMNVEV (reference sequence). This chain's CDR3 is CASSLTGRGRETQYF. The CDR3, as DNA: TGTGCCAGCAGTTTAACGGGCAGGGGGAGGGAGACCCAGTACTTC.

This clonotype was observed a few times. This rearrangement joins TRBV11-1 to TRBJ2-7; TRBD2 matches at 14 bases. V was pared by 0 bases and J by 3 bases, with 7 bases of the junction left unmatched. The CDR3 extends over 18 amino acids. Germline V gene sequence: CDR1 SGHAT, CDR2 FQDESV (reference sequence). CDR3 sequence: CASSLAQTSGGAIYEQYF. The CDR3 coding sequence is TGTGCCAGCAGCTTAGCGCAGACTAGCGGGGGGGCAATCTACGAGCAGTACTTC. The full variable domain, completed using reference TRBV11-1 and TRBJ2-7, is EAEVAQSPRYKITEKSQAVAFWCDPISGHATLYWYRQILGQGPELLVQFQDESVVDDSQLPKDRFSAERLKGVDSTLKIQPAELGDSAMYLCASSLAQTSGGAIYEQYFGPGTRLTVT.

The V gene is TRBV30, the J gene TRBJ1-1; TRBD1 matches 8 bases. From germline, CDR1 is GTSNPN and CDR2 SVGIG (reference sequence). The V segment lost 3 bases and the J segment 0 bases; nucleotides outside the gene matches: 3. The CDR3 covers 14 residues. The CDR3 DNA sequence: TGTGCCTGGAGCCGGGACAGGATGAACACTGAAGCTTTCTTT. Translating it yields CAWSRDRMNTEAFF. Together with reference TRBV30 and TRBJ1-1, the CDR3 gives the full variable domain: SQTIHQWPATLVQPVGSPLSLECTVEGTSNPNLYWYRQAAGRGLQLLFYSVGIGQISSEVPQNLSASRPQDRQFILSSKKLLLSDSGFYLCAWSRDRMNTEAFFGQGTRLTVV.

This clonotype has just one count. The chain uses TRBV7-6 and TRBJ2-6, with 7 bases identical to TRBD2. J lost 0 bases, V lost 5 bases, and 7 bases had no gene match. The CDR3 contains 17 residues. Germline CDR1 is SGHVS and CDR2 is FNYEAQ. For the CDR3, the DNA is TGTGCCAGCAGCCCGGGGGGACGGTACTCTGGGGCCAACGTCCTGACTTTC. Its translation is CASSPGGRYSGANVLTF.

This chain joins TRBV4-3 and TRBJ2-4, with a possible D match to TRBD1 (6 bases). The CDR3 is made up of 17 amino acids. The germline V and J ends were trimmed by 0 bases and 0 bases, with 12 bases remaining between them. In germline, CDR1 is LGHNA, CDR2 YSLEER. CDR3 nucleotides: TGCGCCAGCAGCCAAGATTACAGGGATGTAGCCAAAAACATTCAGTACTTC. As protein: CASSQDYRDVAKNIQYF.

This clonotype was seen at least ten times. The chain employs TRBV7-2 and TRBJ2-5, with TRBD2 matching over 10 bases. Germline CDR1 and CDR2: SGHTA and FQGNSA. J lost 5 bases, V lost 4 bases, and 1 base had no gene match. The length of the CDR3 is 13 residues. The CDR3 here is CASSSGLAETQYF. CDR3 bases: TGTGCCAGCAGCTCGGGACTAGCGGAGACCCAGTACTTC.

This clonotype has more than one count but fewer than ten. This sequence joins TRBV7-2 and TRBJ2-6, with TRBD1 matching over 9 bases. The CDR3 totals 19 residues. The ends lost 0 bases at V and 0 bases at J; junction bases unmatched: 6. Germline CDR1 SGHTA, CDR2 FQGNSA. The CDR3 DNA reads as TGTGCCAGCAGCTTAGCGGTACAGGGGGCCCTCTCTGGGGCCAACGTCCTGACTTTC. Translating it yields CASSLAVQGALSGANVLTF.

This clonotype was seen ten or more times. In DNA form, the CDR3 reads TGCAGTGCTCATCCCCCCATTCAGCACAGCTCCTACAATGAGCAGTTCTTC. Its translation: CSAHPPIQHSSYNEQFF. The chain couples TRBV20-1 to TRBJ2-1, with D hard to call. The CDR3 is 17 amino acids. The germline gives CDR1 DFQATT, CDR2 SNEGSKA (reference sequence). V lost 5 bases and J 0 bases, leaving 20 bases between the germline ends.